The 16 T cell receptor beta chains below come from one sample, sequenced in a study of shared clonotypes between healthy human individuals. Generated by immunoSEQ multiplex PCR, the TCRdb table keeps only in-frame clones and is missing some. The data show around 2.1 million clones, with around 95% seen just once and around 0.13% held by the top ten. Sequenced: naive CD4+ T cells sorted from blood. Subset specified: CD45RA+ positively selected. All receptors derive from a man aged 18 to 29 in good health.

The table lists this clone with a count of one. The chain joins TRBV6-4 to TRBJ2-2; D is ambiguous. CDR3 length equals 13 residues. Germline lookup yields CDR1 MRHNA and CDR2 SNTAGT. V dropped 6 bases and J dropped 5 bases, with 10 bases sitting between them. The CDR3 sequence: CASRLLSTGELFF. The CDR3 DNA sequence: TGTGCCAGCAGGCTCCTTTCTACCGGGGAGCTGTTTTTT.

The V call is TRBV28, the J call TRBJ1-1; TRBD1 aligns across 11 bases. This CDR3 is 19 amino acids long. In germline, CDR1 is MDHEN, CDR2 SYDVKM. J gave up 0 bases and V 1 base, and 10 bases lay outside the gene matches. CDR3 sequence reads: CASSLFLGDRGEVNTEAFF. CDR3 in DNA: TGTGCCAGCAGTTTATTTTTGGGGGACAGGGGGGAAGTGAACACTGAAGCTTTCTTT.

The J gene is TRBJ2-5, the V gene TRBV7-8; D gene uncertain. V gave up 2 bases and J gave up 3 bases, with 7 bases separating them. CDR1 is SGHVS and CDR2 is FQNEAQ in the germline V gene. The CDR3 runs 13 residues. The CDR3 region is CASSLSPEETQYF. CDR3 coding DNA: TGTGCCAGCAGCTTATCGCCGGAAGAGACCCAGTACTTC.

The rearrangement joins TRBV6-5 to TRBJ1-6, with D hard to call. The germline gives CDR1 MNHEY, CDR2 SVGAGI. The CDR3 is 13 amino acids. V dropped 5 bases and J dropped 9 bases, with 11 bases sitting between them. The CDR3 here is CASSPTNGSPLHF. For the CDR3, the DNA is TGTGCCAGCAGTCCGACCAACGGTTCACCCCTCCACTTT.

The chain combines TRBV7-9 with TRBJ1-6, with 7 bases matching TRBD1. V was clipped by 2 bases and J by 8 bases; unmatched bases: 3. CDR3 length: 14 amino acids. CDR1 is SEHNR and CDR2 is FQNEAQ in the germline V gene (reference sequence). CDR3 bases: TGTGCCAGCAGCTTAACCAGGGGGGATTCACCCCTCCACTTT. Its protein is CASSLTRGDSPLHF.

The V call is TRBV2, the J call TRBJ2-7, with D perhaps matching TRBD2 (5 bases). The CDR3 extends over 11 amino acids. The germline V gene encodes CDR1 SNHLY and CDR2 FYNNEI. V dropped 7 bases and J dropped 7 bases, with 11 bases sitting between them. The CDR3 loop is CASIAMAEQYF. CDR3 DNA sequence: TGTGCCAGCATAGCGATGGCAGAGCAGTACTTC.

This clone was detected once. The chain has TRBV19 and TRBJ1-2, with TRBD1 matching over 7 bases. Per the germline V gene, CDR1 is LNHDA and CDR2 is SQIVND (reference sequence). This CDR3 has 14 residues. V lost 7 bases, J lost 2 bases, and 7 bases stayed unmatched. CDR3 DNA: TGTGCCAGTAAGAGAGGGGGCCTGAACTATGGCTACACCTTC. Translating gives CASKRGGLNYGYTF.

This chain connects TRBV4-3 to TRBJ1-3, with 10 bases that match TRBD1. Germline V gene sequence: CDR1 LGHNA, CDR2 YSLEER. CDR3 length: 18 amino acids. The trim removed 0 bases at V and 2 bases at J, leaving 7 bases unmatched. The CDR3 here is CASSQDLRDRGPGNTIYF. The CDR3 region has the DNA TGCGCCAGCAGCCAAGATCTGCGGGACAGGGGCCCTGGAAACACCATATATTTT.

The V gene is TRBV5-1, the J gene TRBJ1-1; tentatively, D is TRBD1 (6 bases). Germline CDR1 SGHRS, CDR2 YFSETQ. The CDR3 length is 15 residues. Trimming removed 0 bases at V and 0 bases at J, with 9 bases between. The CDR3 loop is CASSLDRVMNTEAFF. As DNA, the CDR3 is TGCGCCAGCAGCTTGGACAGGGTCATGAACACTGAAGCTTTCTTT.

The chain employs TRBV19 and TRBJ2-7, with TRBD2 identical over 8 bases. This CDR3 comprises 16 residues. J gave up 1 base and V 5 bases, and 10 bases lay outside the gene matches. CDR1 LNHDA and CDR2 SQIVND come from the germline V gene (reference sequence). This CDR3 is CASSLRTSGGSYEQYF. The CDR3 DNA is TGTGCCAGTAGTCTCCGAACTAGCGGCGGTTCCTACGAGCAGTACTTC.

This clone was counted once. The chain joins TRBV7-9 to TRBJ1-1, with 10 bases matching TRBD1. J was trimmed by 8 bases and V by 5 bases; bases with no gene match: 11. Germline V gene sequence: CDR1 SEHNR, CDR2 FQNEAQ (reference sequence). The CDR3 runs to 15 residues. CDR3 DNA sequence: TGTGCCAGCAGCCCTCGGGACAGGGGAGGGCTAGAAGCTTTCTTT. Amino acid sequence: CASSPRDRGGLEAFF.

Here the CDR3 DNA reads TGTGCCATCAGTGAGTCTGTGGGACTAGCGGGGGGTAATGAGCAGTTCTTC. Its translation: CAISESVGLAGGNEQFF. The J gene is TRBJ2-1, the V gene TRBV10-3; TRBD2 matches 15 bases. V was clipped by 0 bases and J by 7 bases; unmatched bases: 4. Germline V gene data show CDR1 as ENHRY and CDR2 as SYGVKD. The CDR3 covers 17 residues.

The chain combines TRBV25-1 with TRBJ2-5; D is uncertain. V was trimmed by 3 bases and J by 5 bases, leaving 16 bases between them. This CDR3 region has 15 residues. Per germline, CDR1 MGHDK and CDR2 SYGVNS. CDR3 protein: CASSDPPSGRETQYF. DNA for the CDR3: TGTGCCAGCAGTGACCCTCCCTCGGGTCGGGAGACCCAGTACTTC.

This chain joins TRBV5-4 and TRBJ1-1; a possible D gene is TRBD1 (6 bases). This CDR3 is 15 amino acids long. Germline values: CDR1 SGHNT, CDR2 YYREEE (reference sequence). V was trimmed by 3 bases and J by 4 bases, leaving 16 bases between them. The CDR3 here is CASSSADSLFTEAFF. Here the CDR3 DNA reads TGTGCCAGCAGCTCAGCGGACAGCCTCTTCACTGAAGCTTTCTTT.

The chain employs TRBV5-1 and TRBJ2-3; 12 bases fit TRBD2. This CDR3 is built from 16 residues. The ends lost 0 bases at V and 4 bases at J; junction bases unmatched: 3. CDR1 and CDR2 from the germline V gene are SGHRS and YFSETQ. The CDR3 here is CASSLATSGSPDTQYF. The CDR3 bases are TGCGCCAGCAGCTTGGCGACTAGCGGGAGCCCAGATACGCAGTATTTT.

This CDR3 is CASSLTGYEQYF. CDR3 nucleotides: TGTGCCAGCAGCTTGACAGGTTACGAGCAGTACTTC. This sequence joins TRBV7-8 and TRBJ2-7, with D tentatively TRBD1 (6 bases). The V gene's germline CDR1 is SGHVS and CDR2 FQNEAQ. This CDR3 is built from 12 residues. Between the trimmed V and J ends, which lost 3 bases and 4 bases, there was a span of 7 bases.